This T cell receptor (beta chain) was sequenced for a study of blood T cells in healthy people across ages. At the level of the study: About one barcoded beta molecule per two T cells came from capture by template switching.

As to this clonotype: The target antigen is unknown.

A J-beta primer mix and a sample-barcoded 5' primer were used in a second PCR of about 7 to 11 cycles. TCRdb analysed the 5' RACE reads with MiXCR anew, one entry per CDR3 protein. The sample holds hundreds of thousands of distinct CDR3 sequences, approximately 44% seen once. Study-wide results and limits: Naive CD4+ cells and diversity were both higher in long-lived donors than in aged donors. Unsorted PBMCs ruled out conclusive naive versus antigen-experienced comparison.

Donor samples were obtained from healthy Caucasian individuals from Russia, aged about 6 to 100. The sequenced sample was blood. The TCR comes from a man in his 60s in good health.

The CDR3 bases are TGTGCCAGCAGTTTACGGCAGAAATACGAGCAGTACTTC. It translates to CASSLRQKYEQYF. The chain carries TRBV12-3 or TRBV12-4 and TRBJ2-5; D is unresolved. The end of the DNA is better explained by TRBJ2-7, so the J call may be wrong. The CDR3 covers 13 residues.